This T cell receptor (beta chain) emerged from a study of cytomegalovirus exposure and HLA in healthy donors. Study-wide results and limits: Likely technical artifact: a cluster of highly shared sequence variants. The sole available immune exposure information was CMV serostatus. The study listed about 150 cytomegalovirus-associated TCR beta chains.

Primers: 60 Vbeta forward and 13 Jbeta reverse. Assay: immunoSEQ multiplex PCR; the TCRdb copy retains only in-frame clones and omits some. The sample lists around 90,000 clones; roughly nine tenths were seen once. This clone was detected only once. Its cognate antigen is unknown. This CDR3 region has 16 residues. Germline CDR1 is SGDLS and CDR2 is YYNGEE. The V end lost 1 base, the J end lost 0 bases, and 10 bases lay between the germline ends. Donors counted as nominally healthy when sampled, yet unrecorded immune exposures were likely. Source material: PBMCs. The clonotype originates from a young man in good health and CMV-seropositive. The J gene is TRBJ2-2, the V gene TRBV9; no firm D call. CDR3 sequence reads: CASSVNSLANTGELFF. CDR3 bases: TGTGCCAGCAGCGTAAATAGCCTGGCGAACACCGGGGAGCTGTTTTTT.